The source of this T cell receptor (beta chain) is a study of blood T cell repertoires in COVID-19. Participants, about 18 to 90 years old, spanned around 25 US areas. Self-reported history from a screening survey and questionnaire set each donor's cohort. Sequenced by immunoSEQ multiplex PCR; TCRdb stores in-frame clones only, minus some. Of under 300,000 clones detected, around 90% appear once; the ten largest clones hold under 6.5%. V lost 0 bases, J lost 3 bases, and 13 bases lay in between. The CDR3 loop spans 15 amino acids. Germline V CDR1 and CDR2: SGDLS, YYNGEE. The sequenced sample consisted of PBMCs or T cells enriched from blood (not recorded which). This receptor was obtained from a woman in her 30s with acute COVID-19. This chain uses TRBV9 with TRBJ2-7, with D perhaps matching TRBD2 (6 bases). CDR3 amino acids: CASSVGLGGSYEQYF. In DNA form, the CDR3 reads TGTGCCAGCAGCGTAGGGCTGGGGGGAAGCTACGAGCAGTACTTC.